The present T cell receptor beta chain was sequenced within a study of cytomegalovirus exposure and HLA in healthy donors. 13 Jbeta primers and 60 Vbeta primers were used for the PCR. Using immunoSEQ multiplex PCR, the repertoire was profiled, and TCRdb retains in-frame clones only, with some absent. This table has 150,000 or so clones, 65% to 70% appearing once. Germline V gene lookup returns CDR1 GTSNPN and CDR2 SVGIG (reference sequence). The CDR3 has 15 residues. Trimming pared 2 bases from V and 2 bases from J, leaving 15 bases between. J is TRBJ1-1 and V is TRBV30; a weak D match, TRBD1 (5 bases). This TCR was recovered from a man aged 25-45 years in good health and CMV-seropositive. Sample: PBMCs. CDR3 amino acids: CAWSITGWDNTEAFF. The CDR3 DNA sequence: TGTGCCTGGAGTATTACAGGCTGGGATAACACTGAAGCTTTCTTT.